This entry concerns a single T cell receptor (beta chain). Its antigen is still unknown. The record originates from a study of a mutant IDH1 vaccine in newly diagnosed glioma. Whole-study context: Eight vaccinations went to patients in weeks 1, 3, 5, 7, 11, 15, 19, 23. Earlier treatment was radiotherapy, temozolomide, or both, with most getting both. Study-wide results and limits: Vaccine-induced immune responses were detected in roughly 93% of patients.

The germline V gene has CDR1 SGHKS and CDR2 YYEKEE (reference sequence). V dropped 0 bases and J dropped 5; count of bases not matched to a gene: 5. This CDR3 comprises 15 residues. The table came from immunoSEQ multiplex PCR; TCRdb's copy has only in-frame clones and leaves some out. The data contain some 120,000 clones, around 80% of them seen just once; the ten biggest clones take up 4.5% to 7%. Time point specified: week 11, during vaccination. Every vaccination contained 300 ug of the mutant IDH1 20-mer peptide and was paired with topical imiquimod. The TCR comes from a man in his forties or fifties with glioma. The sample here was PBMCs, taken from a glioma patient whose treatment included an IDH1 peptide vaccine. The genes are TRBV5-5 and TRBJ2-5, with 9 bases aligning to TRBD2. CDR3 nucleotide sequence: TGTGCCAGCAGCTTGGACAGCGGGAGGTGGGAGACCCAGTACTTC. It specifies CASSLDSGRWETQYF.